This T cell receptor beta chain comes out of a study of monozygotic twins with inflammatory bowel disease. Findings and limits, study-wide: Differing immunosuppressive treatments may have added variability to patient repertoires.

One entry per CDR3 protein, without DNA, is what TCRdb gives after re-calling the 5' RACE reads. The sample spans more than 350,000 distinct CDR3 sequences; the ten largest clones claim roughly 2.3%. With respect to this clonotype: What it binds is not known.

Specimen: blood. The TCR was taken from a human donor with ulcerative colitis or Crohn's disease, or a healthy co-twin of an affected twin (not recorded which).

CDR3 protein: CASSKDPTGELFF. The rearrangement joins TRBV7-8 to TRBJ2-2. Germline values: CDR1 SGHVS, CDR2 FQNEAQ. The CDR3 totals 13 residues.